What follows are 10 T cell receptor beta chains derived from one specimen sequenced in a study of graft-versus-host responses after intestinal transplantation. Assay: immunoSEQ multiplex PCR; the TCRdb copy retains only in-frame clones and omits some. In the table there are 130,000 to 150,000 clones, 85% to 95% of which are singletons. For these receptors, no antigen is known. The sample was unstimulated CD4+ T cells sorted from spleen or lymph node cells, taken before intestinal transplant. The receptor source for this set is a human donor who received an intestinal transplant.

The genes are TRBV2 and TRBJ1-2; TRBD1 might be the D (5 bases). This CDR3 is 12 amino acids long. The ends were cut back, 7 bases at V and 7 bases at J, with 13 bases in the middle. The germline gives CDR1 SNHLY, CDR2 FYNNEI. The CDR3 sequence: CASTYRRGGYTF. CDR3 DNA: TGTGCCAGCACCTACCGAAGGGGTGGCTACACCTTC.

This rearrangement joins TRBV6-5 to TRBJ1-5; a possible D gene is TRBD1 (5 bases). The CDR3 runs 14 residues. Germline V gene sequence: CDR1 MNHEY, CDR2 SVGAGI. Trimming cost V 7 bases and J 6 bases, with 16 bases left between them. The CDR3 bases are TGTGCCAGCAACCTGGGGGGGAAGGGTCAGCCCCAGCATTTT. It encodes CASNLGGKGQPQHF.

The chain couples TRBV5-1 to TRBJ2-1; D is ambiguous. The germline CDR1 and CDR2 sequences are SGHRS and YFSETQ. This CDR3 has 11 residues. Trimming pared 1 base from V and 6 bases from J, leaving 2 bases between. The CDR3 loop reads CASSLINEQFF. The CDR3 DNA is TGCGCCAGCAGCTTGATCAATGAGCAGTTCTTC.

V is TRBV4-2 and J is TRBJ1-1; D not resolved. This CDR3 region has 15 residues. The V end was cut by 1 base, the J end by 2 bases, with 11 bases between. Per germline, CDR1 LGHNA and CDR2 YNFKEQ. The CDR3, as DNA: TGTGCCAGCAGCCAAGGGCCGACTTCCAACACTGAAGCTTTCTTT. The encoded protein is CASSQGPTSNTEAFF.

This chain uses TRBV28 with TRBJ2-7; D is perhaps TRBD2 (6 bases). Germline CDR1 reads MDHEN; CDR2 reads SYDVKM. The CDR3 is 15 amino acids. Trimming pared 4 bases from V and 0 bases from J, leaving 13 bases between. This chain's CDR3 is CASSSSRGTSYEQYF. CDR3 in DNA: TGTGCCAGCAGTTCCTCCCGCGGGACCTCCTACGAGCAGTACTTC.

This clone was observed a single time. This chain uses TRBV5-1 with TRBJ2-7, with D perhaps assigned TRBD1 or TRBD2 (5 bases each). V lost 2 bases, J lost 3 bases, and 9 bases lay in between. This CDR3 contains 13 residues. Germline CDR1 SGHRS, CDR2 YFSETQ. CDR3 region: CASSFGTGYEQYF. The CDR3 DNA reads TGCGCCAGCAGCTTCGGGACGGGCTACGAGCAGTACTTC.

The chain couples TRBV5-6 to TRBJ1-4, with 7 bases fitting TRBD1. This CDR3 contains 15 residues. Germline V gives CDR1 SGHDT, CDR2 YYEEEE. After removal of 4 bases from V and 6 bases from J, the junction contained 9 bases not matched to a gene. CDR3 in amino acids: CASSRTGTVDEKLFF. The CDR3, as DNA: TGTGCCAGCAGCAGGACCGGGACAGTCGATGAAAAACTGTTTTTT.

This clone came up once. The chain joins TRBV5-4 to TRBJ2-5, with 13 bases that match TRBD2. The CDR3 spans 16 residues. Trimming at V came to 5 bases and at J to 4 bases, leaving 8 bases not matched to a gene. CDR1 and CDR2 (germline): SGHNT, YYREEE (reference sequence). The CDR3 region has the DNA TGTGCCAGCAGACTCGGACTAGCGGGAGCCGTAGAGACCCAGTACTTC. Translation: CASRLGLAGAVETQYF.

V usage is TRBV2 and J usage is TRBJ1-2; 7 bases are shared with TRBD1. From germline, CDR1 is SNHLY and CDR2 FYNNEI. V dropped 5 bases and J dropped 0; count of bases not matched to a gene: 3. The CDR3 extends over 14 amino acids. The CDR3 sequence is CASSLGTANYGYTF. The DNA of the CDR3 is TGTGCCAGCAGTTTAGGGACAGCTAACTATGGCTACACCTTC.

The chain employs TRBV6-5 and TRBJ2-2; D is undetermined. Trimming shortened V by 8 bases and J by 0 bases, and 7 bases separated the two germline ends. There are 13 residues in the CDR3. Germline CDR1 reads MNHEY; CDR2 reads SVGAGI. This chain's CDR3 is CASLYANTGELFF. The CDR3 region has the DNA TGTGCCAGCCTATACGCGAACACCGGGGAGCTGTTTTTT.